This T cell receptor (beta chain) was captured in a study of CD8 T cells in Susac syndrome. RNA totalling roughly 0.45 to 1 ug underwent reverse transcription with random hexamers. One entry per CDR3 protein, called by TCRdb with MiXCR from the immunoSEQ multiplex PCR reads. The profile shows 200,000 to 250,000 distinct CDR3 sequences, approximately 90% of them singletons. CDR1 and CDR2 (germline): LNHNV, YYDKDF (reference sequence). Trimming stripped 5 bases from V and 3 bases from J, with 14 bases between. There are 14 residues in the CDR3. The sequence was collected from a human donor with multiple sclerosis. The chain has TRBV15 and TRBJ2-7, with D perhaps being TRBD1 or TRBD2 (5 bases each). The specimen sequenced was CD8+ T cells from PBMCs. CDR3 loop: CATSLDPGLYEQYF. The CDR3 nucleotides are TGTGCCACCAGCTTGGACCCGGGGCTCTACGAGCAGTACTTC.